This TCR beta chain was identified during a study of tumor-infiltrating lymphocytes in primary liver carcinoma (dated by TCRdb to the late 2010s). A note on the overall study: A handful of patients with histopathologically diagnosed primary liver carcinoma underwent surgical resection in China between 2015 and March 2016. Of the five patients, three men and two women aged 30 to 69 years, four had hepatocellular carcinoma and one had combined HCC and intrahepatic cholangiocarcinoma. Tumors of the five patients were stage T1-T3 N0M0 with maximum diameters of roughly 4.2 to 10 cm. Samples yielded roughly 3.65 to 7.5 million productive TCRbeta reads; read depth did not differ significantly between tissue types. Across five regions of each liver tumor, along with adjacent normal tissue and blood, the study brought together TCRbeta repertoire sequencing, expression microarrays and whole-exome sequencing. TCRbeta repertoire sequencing covered 35 or so specimens from 5 patients: 25 or so tumor regions, 5 adjacent noncancerous liver tissues and 5 peripheral blood samples. Repertoires from technical replicates were highly reproducible, with mean shared-clone rates around 0.89 and correlation coefficients above 0.95.

TCRbeta-specific cDNA was reverse-transcribed from 500 ng total RNA using a constant-region primer and ProtoScript II reverse transcriptase. The TCRbeta libraries were prepared through three rounds of nested multiplex PCR following a slightly modified ARM-PCR procedure. Multiplex TRBV1-TRBV30 forward primers and a Cbeta reverse primer were used in the first two PCR rounds, each of which was run for roughly 10 cycles. A final 25-cycle PCR with Deep VentR polymerase added sample barcodes and Illumina adapters. Before sequencing, amplicons of 200-500 bp were purified from gel using a QIAquick gel extraction kit. An Illumina HiSeq 2500 was used to sequence the TCRbeta amplicons, generating 250-bp paired-end reads. The source study handled its data this way. To recover full CDR3 sequences, reads were quality-trimmed using Trimmomatic v0.33 and paired reads were then merged using FLASH v1.2.11. MiGEC v1.2.1b assigned V, D and J germline segments to the rearranged TCRbeta sequences. VDJtools v1.0.0 computed clonotype statistics and Shannon-Wiener diversity indices. To reduce sampling bias, subsequent analyses other than the diversity analysis used only the 250 most abundant clonotypes in each sample. Through fastp at Q25 and MiXCR, TCRdb rebuilt clones from the public reads, retaining in-frame beta chains. A single entry per CDR3 protein holds the most common genes and DNA from its merged rows. What appears here as the V and J calls and clone size reflects TCRdb's work, not the paper's. This sample lists 330,000 or so distinct CDR3 sequences; less than 65% were detected once. Of the sample, 5% to 6.5% falls within the top ten clones.

About this clonotype: This receptor's antigen is unknown. Base qualities are not at hand, and no much larger clone is one base apart.

Beyond this particular receptor, the publication reports: With just four to six patients in the study, the authors point out that the findings should be validated in a larger study. Only the TCR beta chain was sequenced, so true repertoire diversity is likely underestimated because unpaired alpha chains were not captured. The top 250 clones accounted for a significantly greater share of the repertoire in tumors than in blood (p = 0.039). Because the samples were bulk and unsorted, CD4+ and CD8+ T cell repertoires could not be compared. Repertoire overlap was higher between tumor regions (mean around 35%) than tumor-adjacent (approximately 17%) or tumor-blood (approximately 14%) pairs, consistent with antigen-driven expansion.

The CDR1 and CDR2 encoded by the germline V gene are MGHRA and YSYEKL. Inclusive of the bounding cysteine and phenylalanine, the CDR3 is 13 residues long. The retained sequence is limited to the CDR3, 39 bases, with the frame set at the first base. Trimming takes 0 bases from V and 8 bases from J, and the germline ends sit 8 bases apart. Blood RNA was extracted from unsorted whole blood with TRIzol reagent; germline DNA came from the DNeasy Blood & Tissue kit. At the time of sampling, the patients had chronic HBV infection and had not received any treatment. About 4 milliliters of peripheral blood were collected into K2EDTA tubes before surgery.

The sample was peripheral blood. The chain was built from TRBV4-1 and TRBJ1-3; the D gene remains uncertain. This receptor was taken from a man aged 35 to 55 with primary liver carcinoma and hepatitis B virus infection. The CDR3 in this case is CASSQDSVHTIYF. The nucleotides are TGCGCCAGCAGCCAAGATTCGGTCCACACCATATATTTT.